What follows are 27 T cell receptor beta chains derived from one specimen sequenced in a study of blood T cell repertoires in COVID-19. Clones were sequenced by immunoSEQ multiplex PCR, and TCRdb holds only the in-frame ones, with some missing. The data contain about 400,000 clones, about nine tenths of them singletons. The specimen was PBMCs or T cells enriched from blood (not recorded which). The receptors were sampled from a woman between 25 and 40 years old who had recovered from COVID-19.

The chain recombines TRBV7-8 with TRBJ2-5; 8 bases line up with TRBD1. Germline lookup yields CDR1 SGHVS and CDR2 FQNEAQ. The CDR3 is made up of 14 amino acids. V trimming: 5 bases; J trimming: 2 bases; junction bases outside the gene matches: 4. The CDR3 protein is CASSIGQGQETQYF. The CDR3 DNA sequence: TGTGCCAGCAGCATAGGACAGGGACAAGAGACCCAGTACTTC.

This chain links TRBV7-6 with TRBJ2-7; TRBD1 agrees at 11 bases. This CDR3 region has 15 residues. Germline lookup yields CDR1 SGHVS and CDR2 FNYEAQ. V was clipped by 5 bases and J by 2 bases; unmatched bases: 5. The CDR3 DNA follows: TGTGCCAGCAGCGGCGGGACAGGGGGAGCCTACGAGCAGTACTTC. Protein sequence: CASSGGTGGAYEQYF.

The chain combines TRBV18 with TRBJ2-2; weak D call: TRBD1 (6 bases). CDR1 is KGHSH, CDR2 LQKENI, per germline. Trimming cost V 1 base and J 7 bases, with 10 bases left between them. The CDR3 spans 14 residues. The DNA of the CDR3 is TGTGCCAGCTCACCACTGGACAGCGGCGGGGAGCTGTTTTTT. Translated: CASSPLDSGGELFF.

The rearrangement links TRBV6-1 to TRBJ1-6, with unresolved D. Trimming removed 2 bases from V and 14 bases from J, with 13 bases in between. The germline gives CDR1 MNHNS, CDR2 SASEGT. The CDR3 extends over 13 amino acids. CDR3 sequence reads: CASSERGIGALHF. The DNA for the CDR3 is TGTGCCAGCAGTGAACGAGGGATCGGGGCCCTCCACTTT.

The chain links TRBV15 to TRBJ2-7; weak D call: TRBD1 (6 bases). Trimming took off 0 bases at V and 2 bases at J, with 8 bases between the two ends. Germline values: CDR1 LNHNV, CDR2 YYDKDF (reference sequence). CDR3 length equals 14 residues. CDR3 DNA: TGTGCCACCAGCAGAGAACAGGGTACCTACGAGCAGTACTTC. Amino acid sequence: CATSREQGTYEQYF.

The genes are TRBV6-2 or TRBV6-3 and TRBJ1-2; TRBD1 matches at 9 bases. From germline, CDR1 is MNHEY and CDR2 SVGEGT. V lost 4 bases and J lost 7; bases outside the gene matches: 10. This CDR3 region has 15 residues. In DNA, the CDR3 is TGTGCCAGCAGTTTGGCTGGGACAGGGAGAGGTGGCTACACCTTC. This encodes CASSLAGTGRGGYTF.

J is TRBJ2-1 and V is TRBV9; 7 bases fit TRBD2. This CDR3 has 14 residues. Trimming cost V 2 bases and J 4 bases; bases outside gene matches: 3. Germline CDR1 SGDLS, CDR2 YYNGEE. The CDR3 region is CASSVAGAYNEQFF. The CDR3 bases are TGTGCCAGCAGCGTTGCGGGAGCTTACAATGAGCAGTTCTTC. The complete variable domain, with remaining parts taken from reference TRBV9 and TRBJ2-1, reads DSGVTQTPKHLITATGQRVTLRCSPRSGDLSVYWYQQSLDQGLQFLIQYYNGEERAKGNILERFSAQQFPDLHSELNLSSLELGDSALYFCASSVAGAYNEQFFGPGTRLTVL.

The chain couples TRBV29-1 to TRBJ2-3, with 15 nucleotides matching TRBD2. In germline, CDR1 is SQVTM, CDR2 ANQGSEA. The CDR3 is 17 residues long. V lost 6 bases to trimming and J lost 4 bases; unmatched junction nucleotides: 11. This chain's CDR3 is CSVHGTSGRYRADTQYF. The DNA of the CDR3 is TGCAGCGTCCATGGGACTAGCGGGAGGTATAGGGCAGATACGCAGTATTTT.

The chain is built from TRBV2 and TRBJ1-5; D is possibly TRBD1 (6 bases). With 6 bases removed from V and 4 bases from J, the gap between germline ends came to 19 bases. CDR1 is SNHLY, CDR2 FYNNEI, per germline. There are 16 residues in the CDR3. CDR3: CASSFWPGTTNQPQHF. DNA of the CDR3: TGTGCCAGCAGCTTTTGGCCCGGGACAACGAATCAGCCCCAGCATTTT.

The J gene is TRBJ2-4, the V gene TRBV27, with 13 nucleotides matching TRBD2. The CDR3 is made up of 16 amino acids. Germline V gives CDR1 MNHEY, CDR2 SMNVEV (reference sequence). Trimming at V came to 5 bases and at J to 6 bases, leaving 7 bases not matched to a gene. The CDR3 region is CASSPSRLAGGNIQYF. The CDR3 DNA follows: TGTGCCAGCAGTCCCTCGAGACTAGCGGGGGGAAACATTCAGTACTTC.

The chain combines TRBV30 with TRBJ2-7; 8 bases are shared with TRBD2. The CDR3 totals 16 residues. Per germline, CDR1 GTSNPN and CDR2 SVGIG (reference sequence). J gave up 2 bases and V 2 bases, and 11 bases lay outside the gene matches. This CDR3 reads CAWSTLGSGTPYEQYF. Here the CDR3 DNA reads TGTGCCTGGAGTACTCTGGGTAGCGGGACCCCCTACGAGCAGTACTTC.

The V gene is TRBV18, the J gene TRBJ1-1; D might be TRBD1 (6 bases). Germline V CDR1 and CDR2: KGHSH, LQKENI. The V gene lost 3 bases and the J gene lost 1 base, with 15 bases spanning the gap. The CDR3 extends over 16 amino acids. The CDR3 sequence: CASSPYLDRSNTEAFF. The CDR3 DNA reads TGTGCCAGCTCACCGTACTTGGACAGATCGAACACTGAAGCTTTCTTT.

The J gene is TRBJ1-5, the V gene TRBV3-1 (or the pseudogene TRBV3-2), with D uncertain. Germline CDR1 and CDR2: LGHDT and YNNKEL (reference sequence). This CDR3 comprises 14 residues. The V end was cut by 0 bases, the J end by 5 bases, with 8 bases between. The CDR3 DNA reads as TGTGCCAGCAGCCAAGATCATGCGGATCAGCCCCAGCATTTT. It encodes CASSQDHADQPQHF.

V gene TRBV28 combines with J gene TRBJ2-7; D remains unclear. The CDR3 length is 13 residues. The germline V and J ends were trimmed by 6 bases and 2 bases, with 11 bases remaining between them. CDR1 is MDHEN, CDR2 SYDVKM, per germline. The CDR3: CASSLLITYEQYF. The CDR3 DNA reads as TGTGCCAGCAGCCTACTAATAACCTACGAGCAGTACTTC.

The chain carries TRBV12-3 or TRBV12-4 and TRBJ2-5, with a weak D call TRBD2 (5 bases). CDR3 size: 13 residues. The V end lost 3 bases, the J end lost 7 bases, and 12 bases lay between the germline ends. The CDR3 region is CASSLGGSGTQYF. CDR3 in DNA: TGTGCCAGCAGTTTGGGCGGGTCGGGGACCCAGTACTTC.

The V call is TRBV2, the J call TRBJ2-1, with a weak D call TRBD1 (5 bases). With 6 bases removed from V and 5 bases from J, the gap between germline ends came to 8 bases. CDR1 SNHLY and CDR2 FYNNEI come from the germline V gene. This CDR3 spans 12 amino acids. The CDR3 DNA sequence: TGTGCCAGCAGAGGGGAAGACAATGAGCAGTTCTTC. Residues: CASRGEDNEQFF.

V usage is TRBV11-2 and J usage is TRBJ1-1; perhaps TRBD1 as D (5 bases). This CDR3 is built from 13 residues. The V gene's germline CDR1 is SGHAT and CDR2 FQNNGV. V dropped 2 bases and J dropped 11 bases, with 15 bases sitting between them. The CDR3 sequence: CASSLNMGGRAFF. The CDR3 region has the DNA TGTGCCAGCAGCTTAAATATGGGGGGTCGGGCTTTCTTT.

The count of this clone is one. The V call is TRBV3-1 (or the pseudogene TRBV3-2), the J call TRBJ1-5, with D unresolved. Germline CDR1 reads LGHDT; CDR2 reads YNNKEL (reference sequence). The ends were cut back, 2 bases at V and 2 bases at J, with 16 bases in the middle. The CDR3 spans 17 residues. The CDR3 loop is CASSQCVLPRRNQPQHF. CDR3 coding DNA: TGTGCCAGCAGCCAATGTGTTTTACCGAGGCGCAATCAGCCCCAGCATTTT.

This clone was observed a single time. The chain has TRBV7-2 and TRBJ2-3, with 14 bases aligning to TRBD2. CDR3 length: 19 amino acids. Germline CDR1 is SGHTA and CDR2 is FQGNSA. V was pared by 5 bases and J by 5 bases, with 15 bases of the junction left unmatched. The CDR3: CASSPRLAGGRPHGDTQYF. DNA for the CDR3: TGTGCCAGCAGCCCCCGACTAGCGGGAGGGCGACCGCACGGAGATACGCAGTATTTT.

The chain joins TRBV5-1 to TRBJ1-1, with TRBD1 matching over 7 bases. Trimming cost V 1 base and J 4 bases; bases outside gene matches: 7. CDR1 is SGHRS, CDR2 YFSETQ, per germline. The CDR3 sequence is 15 residues long. The DNA of the CDR3 is TGCGCCAGCAGCTTGCAGGGGGACCCTCCCACTGAAGCTTTCTTT. Protein product: CASSLQGDPPTEAFF.

Regarding this clone: This sample also contains other DNA sequences that code for the same CDR3. This sequence joins TRBV6-5 and TRBJ1-2; 8 nucleotides agree with TRBD1. The CDR3 length is 14 residues. The germline V gene encodes CDR1 MNHEY and CDR2 SVGAGI. The junction had 6 bases not matched to a gene; V was cut back by 6 bases and J by 3 bases. CDR3 DNA sequence: TGTGCCAGCAGCCGAGGACAGGGTGACTATGGCTACACCTTC. The encoded protein is CASSRGQGDYGYTF.

This chain connects TRBV13 to TRBJ1-1; 9 nucleotides agree with TRBD1. The J segment lost 1 base and the V segment lost 6 bases, leaving 6 bases of the junction unmatched. This CDR3 is 15 amino acids long. From germline, CDR1 is PRHDT and CDR2 FYEKMQ (reference sequence). CDR3 coding DNA: TGTGCCAGCAGTACAGGGGGCCCTGGGAACACTGAAGCTTTCTTT. Encoded protein: CASSTGGPGNTEAFF.

This CDR3 is CASSHPGGTEAFF. In DNA, the CDR3 is TGCGCCAGCAGCCATCCCGGCGGAACTGAAGCTTTCTTT. The V gene is TRBV4-1, the J gene TRBJ1-1; D is uncertain. This CDR3 contains 13 residues. Germline values: CDR1 MGHRA, CDR2 YSYEKL. V was trimmed by 3 bases and J by 5 bases, leaving 10 bases between them.

The rearrangement joins TRBV4-2 to TRBJ2-5; TRBD2 matches at 8 bases. The CDR3 is 14 amino acids. V was pared by 0 bases and J by 6 bases, with 3 bases of the junction left unmatched. Germline V gene sequence: CDR1 LGHNA, CDR2 YNFKEQ. CDR3: CASSQEGSGKTQYF. The CDR3 region has the DNA TGTGCCAGCAGCCAAGAGGGTAGCGGGAAGACCCAGTACTTC.

CDR3 loop: CASSISGGKSGNTIYF. Here the CDR3 DNA reads TGTGCCAGCAGCATATCTGGGGGGAAATCTGGAAACACCATATATTTT. V and J are TRBV7-6 and TRBJ1-3, with D perhaps TRBD1 (5 bases). Germline values: CDR1 SGHVS, CDR2 FNYEAQ. This CDR3 comprises 16 residues. Trimming left V 5 bases short and J 1 base short, with 15 bases between. The entire variable domain, with the rest obtained from reference TRBV7-6 and TRBJ1-3, is as follows: GAGVSQSPRYKVTKRGQDVALRCDPISGHVSLYWYRQALGQGPEFLTYFNYEAQQDKSGLPNDRFSAERPEGSISTLTIQRTEQRDSAMYRCASSISGGKSGNTIYFGEGSWLTVV.

The chain combines TRBV3-1 (or the pseudogene TRBV3-2) with TRBJ2-1, with D perhaps matching TRBD2 (6 bases). With 1 base removed from V and 5 bases from J, the gap between germline ends came to 18 bases. Germline CDR1 LGHDT, CDR2 YNNKEL (reference sequence). The CDR3 extends over 17 amino acids. The CDR3 DNA is TGTGCCAGCAGCCAAGGAAGGGACGGGACTGGTCACAATGAGCAGTTCTTC. Encoded protein: CASSQGRDGTGHNEQFF.

The chain combines TRBV5-1 with TRBJ1-2; TRBD1 aligns across 8 bases. Per germline, CDR1 SGHRS and CDR2 YFSETQ. The CDR3 extends over 19 amino acids. Trimming cost V 4 bases and J 7 bases; bases outside gene matches: 24. The CDR3 sequence: CASSPSVSGTGRTAGGYTF. DNA for the CDR3: TGCGCCAGCAGCCCATCGGTTTCCGGGACAGGTCGGACCGCGGGTGGCTACACCTTC. The variable domain in full, completed from reference TRBV5-1 and TRBJ1-2, reads KAGVTQTPRYLIKTRGQQVTLSCSPISGHRSVSWYQQTPGQGLQFLFEYFSETQRNKGNFPGRFSGRQFSNSRSEMNVSTLELGDSALYLCASSPSVSGTGRTAGGYTFGSGTRLTVV.